The TCR beta chain described here comes from a study of shared clonotypes between healthy human individuals. Study-level background: Researchers assigned three CD4 naive, three CD4 memory, two CD8 naive and one CD8 memory plate to each donor.

The ends were cut back, 11 bases at V and 0 bases at J, with 13 bases in the middle. The CDR3 loop spans 13 amino acids. Germline V gene data show CDR1 as SNHLY and CDR2 as FYNNEI. Authors' processing steps: Junction-only immunoSEQ sequences carried no quality scores, so filtering differed. Profiled with immunoSEQ multiplex PCR; TCRdb holds only in-frame clones, not every one. V, J and clone size reflect that table, while D and trimming were determined from the DNA. The sample yields around 2.1 million clones, approximately 96% seen once. Investigators divided CD4+ cells into CD45RA+ naive and CD45RA-negative memory subsets.

The clonotype comes from a man aged 18 to 30 in good health. Sequenced material: naive CD4+ T cells sorted from blood. Subset: CD45RA+ positively selected. The chain has TRBV2 and TRBJ1-1, with D possibly matching TRBD1 (6 bases). The CDR3 loop reads CAGYREVNTEAFF. CDR3 nucleotide sequence: TGTGCCGGATACAGGGAGGTGAACACTGAAGCTTTCTTT. The full variable domain, completed using reference TRBV2 and TRBJ1-1, is EPEVTQTPSHQVTQMGQEVILRCVPISNHLYFYWYRQILGQKVEFLVSFYNNEISEKSEIFDDQFSVERPDGSNFTLKIRSTKLEDSAMYFCAGYREVNTEAFFGQGTRLTVV.